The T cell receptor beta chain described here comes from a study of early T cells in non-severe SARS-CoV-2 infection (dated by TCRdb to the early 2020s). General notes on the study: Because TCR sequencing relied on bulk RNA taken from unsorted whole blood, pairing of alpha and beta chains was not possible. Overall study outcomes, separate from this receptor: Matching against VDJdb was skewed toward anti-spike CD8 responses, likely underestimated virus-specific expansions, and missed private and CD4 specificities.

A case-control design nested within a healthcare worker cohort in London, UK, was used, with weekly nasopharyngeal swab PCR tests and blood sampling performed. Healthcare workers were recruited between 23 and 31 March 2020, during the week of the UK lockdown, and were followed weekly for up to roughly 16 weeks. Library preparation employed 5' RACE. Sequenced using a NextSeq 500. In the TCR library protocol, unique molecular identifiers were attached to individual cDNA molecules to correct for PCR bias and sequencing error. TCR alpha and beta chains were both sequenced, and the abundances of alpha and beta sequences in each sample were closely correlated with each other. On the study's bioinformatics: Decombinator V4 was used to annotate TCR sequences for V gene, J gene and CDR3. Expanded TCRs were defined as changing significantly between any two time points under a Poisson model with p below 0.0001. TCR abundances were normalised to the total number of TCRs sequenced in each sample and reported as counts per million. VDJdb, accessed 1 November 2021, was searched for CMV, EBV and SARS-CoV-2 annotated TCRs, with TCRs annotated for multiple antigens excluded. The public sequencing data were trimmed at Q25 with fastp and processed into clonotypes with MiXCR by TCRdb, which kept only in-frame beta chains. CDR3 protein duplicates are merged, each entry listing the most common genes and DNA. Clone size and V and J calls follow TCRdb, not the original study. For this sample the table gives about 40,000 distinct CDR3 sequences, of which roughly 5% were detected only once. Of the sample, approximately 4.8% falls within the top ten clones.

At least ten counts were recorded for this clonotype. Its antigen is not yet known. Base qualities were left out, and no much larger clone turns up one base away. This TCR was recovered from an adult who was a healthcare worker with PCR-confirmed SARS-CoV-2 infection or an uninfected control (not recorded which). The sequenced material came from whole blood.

The CDR3 here reads CASSARPRQPQETQYF. The DNA sequence reads TGTGCCAGCAGCGCCCGACCTAGACAGCCCCAAGAGACCCAGTACTTC. The V gene is TRBV7-9 and the J gene is TRBJ2-5; TRBD1 could be the D gene, as 5 bases match. The V end loses 5 bases and the J end loses 1 base, and a stretch of 17 bases separates them. CDR1 and CDR2 are read off the germline V gene (reference sequence) as SEHNR and FQNEAQ. From cysteine to phenylalanine, the CDR3 is 16 amino acids long. Just the 48-base CDR3 DNA is kept, in frame starting at base 1.